This entry lists 25 T cell receptor beta chains sequenced from one sample in a study of TIL therapy for anti-PD-1-resistant metastatic lung cancer. This was the immunoSEQ v3 assay. Repertoires were generated with immunoSEQ multiplex PCR, while TCRdb's copy carries only in-frame clones and drops some. The top ten clones hold 4.5% to 7% of a sample with roughly 50,000 clones, just over 70% of them seen once. Time point meaning: pre-treatment sample, taken before nivolumab and TIL therapy. Tumor tissue came from excised metastases, mostly pleural nodules or supraclavicular lymph nodes. The input for sequencing was tumor tissue, taken at baseline. Every receptor here comes from a person between 25 and 80 years old with non-small cell lung cancer.

This chain joins TRBV28 and TRBJ2-2; D gene uncertain. With 6 bases removed from V and 7 bases from J, the gap between germline ends came to 9 bases. The CDR3 loop spans 12 amino acids. Germline V CDR1 and CDR2: MDHEN, SYDVKM. The DNA for the CDR3 is TGTGCCAGCAGGTCCCCAATCGGGGAGCTGTTTTTT. Protein product: CASRSPIGELFF.

There are a few counts of this clone. The rearrangement links TRBV6-1 to TRBJ2-7; 8 bases fit TRBD2. The CDR3 is made up of 13 amino acids. Germline CDR1 and CDR2: MNHNS and SASEGT. V lost 6 bases and J lost 6; bases outside the gene matches: 7. The CDR3 DNA reads as TGTGCCAGCAGCGGCGGGGGGACGGTCGAGCAGTACTTC. Protein product: CASSGGGTVEQYF.

V usage is TRBV19 and J usage is TRBJ2-7; maybe TRBD2 (6 bases). V was clipped by 5 bases and J by 5 bases, with 13 bases between them. The CDR3 runs 13 residues. Looked up from germline, CDR1 is LNHDA and CDR2 is SQIVND (reference sequence). The CDR3, as DNA: TGTGCCAGTAGTTTGGGGGGAACCGACGAGCAGTACTTC. This codes for CASSLGGTDEQYF. Combining the CDR3 with reference TRBV19 and TRBJ2-7 gives the whole variable domain DGGITQSPKYLFRKEGQNVTLSCEQNLNHDAMYWYRQDPGQGLRLIYYSQIVNDFQKGDIAEGYSVSREKKESFPLTVTSAQKNPTAFYLCASSLGGTDEQYFGPGTRLTVT.

The V and J genes are TRBV11-3 and TRBJ2-2; D is uncertain. The CDR3 contains 14 residues. Germline CDR1 reads SGHNT; CDR2 reads YENEEA. Trimming removed 5 bases from V and 1 base from J, with 8 bases in between. DNA for the CDR3: TGTGCCAGCAGCGACCACAGGAACACCGGGGAGCTGTTTTTT. It translates to CASSDHRNTGELFF.

The sample holds a few counts of this clone. The chain combines TRBV29-1 with TRBJ2-5, with 9 nucleotides matching TRBD1. Germline V gives CDR1 SQVTM, CDR2 ANQGSEA. This CDR3 region has 11 residues. V gave up 6 bases and J gave up 6 bases; unmatched junction bases: 2. The CDR3 bases are TGCAGCGTGGACAGGGGCCAGACCCAGTACTTC. Its translation: CSVDRGQTQYF.

The CDR3 nucleotides are TGTGCCTGGAGTTGGAGTAGCGAGGGCGAGCAGTTCTTC. Amino acids: CAWSWSSEGEQFF. The chain links TRBV30 to TRBJ2-1; possibly TRBD2 for D (5 bases). CDR1 and CDR2 from the germline V gene are GTSNPN and SVGIG (reference sequence). Trimming cost V 2 bases and J 10 bases, with 15 bases left between them. This CDR3 comprises 13 residues.

The genes are TRBV30 and TRBJ1-5; no firm D call. The V gene lost 1 base and the J gene lost 5 bases, with 9 bases spanning the gap. This CDR3 has 13 amino acids. Germline-derived CDR1 and CDR2 are GTSNPN and SVGIG (reference sequence). The CDR3 protein is CAWSAGLDQPQHF. DNA of the CDR3: TGTGCCTGGAGTGCAGGACTGGATCAGCCCCAGCATTTT.

This chain links TRBV7-9 with TRBJ1-6; 9 positions agree with TRBD1. This CDR3 spans 14 amino acids. With V trimmed by 6 bases and J by 9 bases, 6 bases remained unmatched. The germline V gene has CDR1 SEHNR and CDR2 FQNEAQ (reference sequence). The CDR3 loop reads CASSQTGGRSPLHF. The CDR3 region has the DNA TGTGCCAGCAGTCAAACAGGGGGCCGTTCACCCCTCCACTTT.

The gene calls are TRBV28 and TRBJ1-1; D possibly corresponds to TRBD1 (6 bases). Deletions cut 8 bases from V and 7 bases from J, with 17 bases between. The CDR3 runs to 13 residues. CDR1 is MDHEN, CDR2 SYDVKM, per germline. The CDR3 loop reads CASLIGGGLEAFF. In nucleotides, the CDR3 is TGTGCCAGCCTCATCGGGGGCGGGCTTGAAGCTTTCTTT. The full variable domain, completed using reference TRBV28 and TRBJ1-1, is DVKVTQSSRYLVKRTGEKVFLECVQDMDHENMFWYRQDPGLGLRLIYFSYDVKMKEKGDIPEGYSVSREKKERFSLILESASTNQTSMYLCASLIGGGLEAFFGQGTRLTVV.

The rearrangement joins TRBV5-1 to TRBJ2-1; 15 positions match TRBD2. V shed 4 bases, J shed 1 base, and the junction held 6 bases outside the gene matches. Germline V gene sequence: CDR1 SGHRS, CDR2 YFSETQ. The CDR3 runs to 18 residues. CDR3 sequence (DNA): TGCGCCAGCAGCGTGGGACTAGCGGGGGGCAATTCCTACAATGAGCAGTTCTTC. Residues: CASSVGLAGGNSYNEQFF.

V and J are TRBV27 and TRBJ2-7; D is possibly TRBD1 (6 bases). V dropped 2 bases and J dropped 5 bases, with 16 bases sitting between them. Germline V gives CDR1 MNHEY, CDR2 SMNVEV (reference sequence). CDR3 length: 15 amino acids. CDR3 DNA sequence: TGTGCCAGCAGTTTACTGGTAGGACAGAGGAACGAGCAGTACTTC. It encodes CASSLLVGQRNEQYF.

This sequence joins TRBV19 and TRBJ2-7; 9 bases line up with TRBD2. CDR1 is LNHDA and CDR2 is SQIVND in the germline V gene (reference sequence). The CDR3 runs to 13 residues. The V segment lost 2 bases and the J segment 6 bases; nucleotides outside the gene matches: 2. Here the CDR3 DNA reads TGTGCCAGTAGTATATTACTAGCGGGCGAGCAGTACTTC. Amino acids: CASSILLAGEQYF.

This clone was seen once. The rearrangement links TRBV11-2 to TRBJ2-3; 7 nucleotides agree with TRBD1. Trimming at V came to 1 base and at J to 1 base, leaving 8 bases not matched to a gene. The CDR3 is made up of 17 amino acids. CDR1 is SGHAT, CDR2 FQNNGV, per germline. The CDR3 here is CASSLGLTGWGTDTQYF. CDR3 bases: TGTGCCAGCAGCTTAGGGCTGACAGGGTGGGGCACAGATACGCAGTATTTT.

The V call is TRBV5-6, the J call TRBJ1-4; D is undetermined. Per germline, CDR1 SGHDT and CDR2 YYEEEE. The V end was cut by 1 base, the J end by 4 bases, with 14 bases between. This CDR3 region has 16 residues. The CDR3 nucleotides are TGTGCCAGCAGCTTGAGCGGGGATAGTGTTAATGAAAAACTGTTTTTT. This gives the protein CASSLSGDSVNEKLFF. Complete variable domain (other parts from reference TRBV5-6 and TRBJ1-4): DAGVTQSPTHLIKTRGQQVTLRCSPKSGHDTVSWYQQALGQGPQFIFQYYEEEERQRGNFPDRFSGHQFPNYSSELNVNALLLGDSALYLCASSLSGDSVNEKLFFGSGTQLSVL.

V gene TRBV28 combines with J gene TRBJ1-1; D may be TRBD1 (5 bases). The length of the CDR3 is 14 residues. V shed 6 bases and J shed 4 bases, with 15 bases lying between them. CDR1 MDHEN and CDR2 SYDVKM come from the germline V gene. CDR3 sequence reads: CASSFDIGATEAFF. The CDR3 nucleotides read TGTGCCAGCAGCTTCGACATCGGGGCCACTGAAGCTTTCTTT.

The V call is TRBV28, the J call TRBJ1-2; D uncertain. CDR1 and CDR2 (germline): MDHEN, SYDVKM. The CDR3 is made up of 11 amino acids. With 11 bases removed from V and 9 bases from J, the gap between germline ends came to 16 bases. CDR3 sequence: CAAVTRTRYTF. The CDR3 region has the DNA TGTGCCGCGGTGACCAGGACCCGCTACACCTTC.

This sequence joins TRBV29-1 and TRBJ1-4, with 8 bases aligning to TRBD1. The junction had 14 bases not matched to a gene; V was cut back by 7 bases and J by 7 bases. CDR1 and CDR2 from the germline V gene are SQVTM and ANQGSEA. The CDR3 runs 15 residues. The CDR3 loop is CSAGIAGQVVEKLFF. DNA for the CDR3: TGCAGCGCCGGAATAGCGGGACAGGTTGTTGAAAAACTGTTTTTT.

This clone was seen just once. This rearrangement joins TRBV5-6 to TRBJ1-4, with TRBD1 matching 9 bases. V lost 4 bases, J lost 7 bases, and 8 bases stayed unmatched. The CDR3 extends over 15 amino acids. Germline lookup yields CDR1 SGHDT and CDR2 YYEEEE. For the CDR3, the DNA is TGTGCCAGCAGCGTAACGGGACAGGGAGGTGAAAAACTGTTTTTT. Its translation is CASSVTGQGGEKLFF.

The genes are TRBV9 and TRBJ1-3; D unresolved. Per the germline V gene, CDR1 is SGDLS and CDR2 is YYNGEE. The CDR3 spans 15 residues. The ends were cut back, 0 bases at V and 1 base at J, with 8 bases in the middle. The CDR3 bases are TGTGCCAGCAGCGTAGGATCGCAGTCTGGAAACACCATATATTTT. It codes for CASSVGSQSGNTIYF.

Only a few counts were recorded for this clone. This chain uses TRBV30 with TRBJ2-3; D gene ambiguous. The CDR3 loop spans 12 amino acids. Germline V gives CDR1 GTSNPN, CDR2 SVGIG (reference sequence). V lost 4 bases and J 4 bases, leaving 9 bases between the germline ends. The CDR3 reads CAWKPQADTQYF. The CDR3 bases are TGTGCCTGGAAGCCCCAAGCAGATACGCAGTATTTT.

This clone has only a few counts. The V and J genes are TRBV6-6 and TRBJ1-5, with unresolved D. Germline V gene data show CDR1 as MNHNY and CDR2 as SVGAGI (reference sequence). V lost 6 bases and J 3 bases, leaving 6 bases between the germline ends. The CDR3 is made up of 12 amino acids. In DNA form, the CDR3 reads TGTGCCAGCAGCCTGTCCAATCAGCCCCAGCATTTT. Translation gives CASSLSNQPQHF.

This clone has only a few counts. CDR3 in amino acids: CASSLGLAGRYSYEQYF. CDR3 nucleotides: TGTGCCAGCAGCTTGGGACTAGCGGGACGCTACTCCTACGAGCAGTACTTC. The gene calls are TRBV7-2 and TRBJ2-7, with 13 bases aligning to TRBD2. The V gene end was trimmed by 3 bases and the J gene end by 0 bases; junction bases not matched to a gene: 5. Germline CDR1 is SGHTA and CDR2 is FQGNSA. CDR3 length: 17 residues.

The chain recombines TRBV19 with TRBJ2-6; 9 bases fit TRBD1. Trimming took 3 bases from V and 2 from J; bases not matched to a gene: 8. The CDR3 has 18 residues. Germline lookup yields CDR1 LNHDA and CDR2 SQIVND (reference sequence). CDR3 loop: CASSMAGQGVTGANVLTF. DNA for the CDR3: TGTGCCAGTAGTATGGCGGGACAGGGAGTAACTGGGGCCAACGTCCTGACTTTC. The variable domain in full, with the rest retrieved from reference TRBV19 and TRBJ2-6, is DGGITQSPKYLFRKEGQNVTLSCEQNLNHDAMYWYRQDPGQGLRLIYYSQIVNDFQKGDIAEGYSVSREKKESFPLTVTSAQKNPTAFYLCASSMAGQGVTGANVLTFGAGSRLTVL.

The rearrangement uses TRBV7-9 and TRBJ1-4; D ambiguous. The CDR3 totals 16 residues. V was cut by 5 bases and J by 0 bases, with 13 bases left in between. CDR1 SEHNR and CDR2 FQNEAQ come from the germline V gene (reference sequence). The CDR3, as DNA: TGTGCCAGCAGCCCTAGGGCCAGGACAACTAATGAAAAACTGTTTTTT. The encoded protein is CASSPRARTTNEKLFF.

This chain joins TRBV9 and TRBJ1-4; 8 positions match TRBD1. From germline, CDR1 is SGDLS and CDR2 YYNGEE. J gave up 6 bases and V 0 bases, and 7 bases lay outside the gene matches. The CDR3 totals 16 residues. In nucleotides, the CDR3 is TGTGCCAGCAGCGTAGAACTTGGACAGGGACATGAAAAACTGTTTTTT. It codes for CASSVELGQGHEKLFF.